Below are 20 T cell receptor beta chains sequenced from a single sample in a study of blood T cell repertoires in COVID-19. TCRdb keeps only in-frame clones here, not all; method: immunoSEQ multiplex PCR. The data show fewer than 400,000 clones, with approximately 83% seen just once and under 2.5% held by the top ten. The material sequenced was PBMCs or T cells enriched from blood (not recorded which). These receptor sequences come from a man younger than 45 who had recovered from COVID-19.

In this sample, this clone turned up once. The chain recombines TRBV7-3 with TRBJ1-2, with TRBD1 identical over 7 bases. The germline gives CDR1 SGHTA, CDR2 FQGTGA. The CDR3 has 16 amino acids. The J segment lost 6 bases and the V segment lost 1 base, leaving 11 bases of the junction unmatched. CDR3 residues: CASSLRSWGQMDGYTF. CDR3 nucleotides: TGTGCCAGCAGCTTAAGGTCCTGGGGACAGATGGATGGCTACACCTTC. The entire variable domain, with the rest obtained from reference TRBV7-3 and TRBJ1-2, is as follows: GAGVSQTPSNKVTEKGKYVELRCDPISGHTALYWYRQSLGQGPEFLIYFQGTGAADDSGLPNDRFFAVRPEGSVSTLKIQRTERGDSAVYLCASSLRSWGQMDGYTFGSGTRLTVV.

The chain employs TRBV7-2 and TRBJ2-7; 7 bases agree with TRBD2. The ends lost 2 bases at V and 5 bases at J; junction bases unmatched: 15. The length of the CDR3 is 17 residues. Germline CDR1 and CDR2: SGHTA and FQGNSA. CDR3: CASSLTGLGGFLDEQYF. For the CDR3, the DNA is TGTGCCAGCAGCTTAACGGGCCTGGGGGGGTTTTTAGACGAGCAGTACTTC. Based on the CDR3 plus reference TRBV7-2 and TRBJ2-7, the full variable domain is GAGVSQSPSNKVTEKGKDVELRCDPISGHTALYWYRQSLGQGLEFLIYFQGNSAPDKSGLPSDRFSAERTGGSVSTLTIQRTQQEDSAVYLCASSLTGLGGFLDEQYFGPGTRLTVT.

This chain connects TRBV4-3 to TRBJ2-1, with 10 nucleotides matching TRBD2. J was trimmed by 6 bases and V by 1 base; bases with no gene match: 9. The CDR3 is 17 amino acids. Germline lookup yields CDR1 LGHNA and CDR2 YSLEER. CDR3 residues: CASSQGWSGGALNEQFF. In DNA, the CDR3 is TGCGCCAGCAGCCAAGGATGGAGCGGGGGGGCCCTCAATGAGCAGTTCTTC.

The CDR3 DNA reads TGTGCCATCACTATGAAGCAGGGGGCCGGGGAGCTGTTTTTT. Protein sequence: CAITMKQGAGELFF. The gene calls are TRBV10-3 and TRBJ2-2; 7 bases align to TRBD1. With 7 bases clipped from V and 6 bases from J, the junction kept 8 bases outside the gene matches. Germline V gene lookup returns CDR1 ENHRY and CDR2 SYGVKD. This CDR3 comprises 14 residues.

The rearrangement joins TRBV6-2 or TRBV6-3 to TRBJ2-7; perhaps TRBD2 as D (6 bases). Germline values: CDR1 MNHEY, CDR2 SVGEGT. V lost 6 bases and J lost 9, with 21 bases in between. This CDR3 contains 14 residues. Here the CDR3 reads CASSLAGGTFSQYF. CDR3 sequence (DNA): TGTGCCAGCAGCCTTGCCGGGGGTACTTTCTCGCAGTACTTC.

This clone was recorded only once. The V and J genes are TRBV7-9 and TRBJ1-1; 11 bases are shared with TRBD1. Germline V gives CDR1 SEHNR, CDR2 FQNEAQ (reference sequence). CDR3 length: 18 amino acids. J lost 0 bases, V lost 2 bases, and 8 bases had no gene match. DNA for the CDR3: TGTGCCAGCAGCTTAATATCTGGGACAGGGGGTATGAACACTGAAGCTTTCTTT. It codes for CASSLISGTGGMNTEAFF.

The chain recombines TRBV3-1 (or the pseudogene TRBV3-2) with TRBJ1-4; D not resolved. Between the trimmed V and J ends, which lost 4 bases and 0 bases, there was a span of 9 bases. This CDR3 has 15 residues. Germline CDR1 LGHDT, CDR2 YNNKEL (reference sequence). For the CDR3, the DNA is TGTGCCAGCAGCCGAGTCGGGGCAACTAATGAAAAACTGTTTTTT. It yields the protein CASSRVGATNEKLFF.

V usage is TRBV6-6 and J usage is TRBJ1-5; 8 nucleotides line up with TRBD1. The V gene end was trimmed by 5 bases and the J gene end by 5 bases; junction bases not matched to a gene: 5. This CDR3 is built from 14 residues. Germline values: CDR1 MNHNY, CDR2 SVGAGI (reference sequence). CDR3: CASSLTGDHQPQHF. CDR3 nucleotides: TGTGCCAGCAGTCTGACAGGGGATCATCAGCCCCAGCATTTT.

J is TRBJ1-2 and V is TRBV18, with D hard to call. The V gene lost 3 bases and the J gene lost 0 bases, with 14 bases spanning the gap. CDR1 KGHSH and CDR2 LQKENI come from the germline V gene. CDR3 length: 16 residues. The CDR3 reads CASSPSSFDTNYGYTF. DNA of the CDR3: TGTGCCAGCTCACCGTCTAGTTTCGATACTAACTATGGCTACACCTTC. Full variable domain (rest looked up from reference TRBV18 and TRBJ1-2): NAGVMQNPRHLVRRRGQEARLRCSPMKGHSHVYWYRQLPEEGLKFMVYLQKENIIDESGMPKERFSAEFPKEGPSILRIQQVVRGDSAAYFCASSPSSFDTNYGYTFGSGTRLTVV.

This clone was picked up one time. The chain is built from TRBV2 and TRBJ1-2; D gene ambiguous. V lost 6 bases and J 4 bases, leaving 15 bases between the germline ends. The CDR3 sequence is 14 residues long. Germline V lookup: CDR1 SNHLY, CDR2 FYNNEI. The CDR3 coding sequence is TGTGCCAGCAGCGCGGGCCCGCGGGCCTATGGCTACACCTTC. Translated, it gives CASSAGPRAYGYTF.

This chain's CDR3 is CAWSTTANYGYTF. The DNA of the CDR3 is TGTGCCTGGAGTACGACAGCCAACTATGGCTACACCTTC. This chain joins TRBV30 and TRBJ1-2, with D possibly matching TRBD1 (5 bases). The germline V gene encodes CDR1 GTSNPN and CDR2 SVGIG (reference sequence). The CDR3 runs to 13 residues. V was pared by 2 bases and J by 2 bases, with 9 bases between.

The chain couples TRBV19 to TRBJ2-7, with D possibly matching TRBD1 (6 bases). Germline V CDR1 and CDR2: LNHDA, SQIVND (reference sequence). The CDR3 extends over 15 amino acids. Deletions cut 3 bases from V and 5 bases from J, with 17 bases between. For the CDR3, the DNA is TGTGCCAGTAGTATGAGGCAGGGGAATTTCGACGAGCAGTACTTC. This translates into CASSMRQGNFDEQYF.

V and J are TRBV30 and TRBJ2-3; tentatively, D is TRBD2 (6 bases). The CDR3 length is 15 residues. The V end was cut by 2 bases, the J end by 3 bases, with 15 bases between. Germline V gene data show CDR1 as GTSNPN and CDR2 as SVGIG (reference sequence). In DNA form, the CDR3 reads TGTGCCTGGAGTCTGGGGGGTTTGTCGACAGATACGCAGTATTTT. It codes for CAWSLGGLSTDTQYF.

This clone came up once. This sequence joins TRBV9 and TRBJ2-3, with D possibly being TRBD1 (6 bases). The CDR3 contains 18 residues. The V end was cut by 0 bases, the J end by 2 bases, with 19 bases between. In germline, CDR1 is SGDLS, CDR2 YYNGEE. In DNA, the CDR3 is TGTGCCAGCAGCGTAGCCCCTTTAGGCGCAGGGGTCACAGATACGCAGTATTTT. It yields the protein CASSVAPLGAGVTDTQYF.

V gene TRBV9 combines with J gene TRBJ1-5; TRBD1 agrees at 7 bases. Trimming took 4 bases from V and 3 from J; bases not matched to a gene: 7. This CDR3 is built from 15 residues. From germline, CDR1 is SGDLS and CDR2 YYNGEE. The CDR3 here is CASSPTGQNNQPQHF. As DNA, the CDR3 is TGTGCCAGCAGCCCCACGGGACAGAACAATCAGCCCCAGCATTTT.

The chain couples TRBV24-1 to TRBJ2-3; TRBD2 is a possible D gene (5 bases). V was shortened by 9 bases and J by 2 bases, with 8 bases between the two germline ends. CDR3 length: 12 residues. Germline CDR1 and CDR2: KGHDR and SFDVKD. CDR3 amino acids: CATRGLTDTQYF. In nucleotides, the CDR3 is TGTGCCACCCGAGGACTCACAGATACGCAGTATTTT.

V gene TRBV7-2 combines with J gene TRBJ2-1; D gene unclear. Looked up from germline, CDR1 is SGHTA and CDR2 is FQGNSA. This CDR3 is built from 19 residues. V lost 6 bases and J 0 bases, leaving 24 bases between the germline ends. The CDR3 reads CASRGGVVSQLNSYNEQFF. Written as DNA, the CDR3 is TGTGCCAGCAGAGGCGGCGTCGTAAGCCAACTTAACTCCTACAATGAGCAGTTCTTC.

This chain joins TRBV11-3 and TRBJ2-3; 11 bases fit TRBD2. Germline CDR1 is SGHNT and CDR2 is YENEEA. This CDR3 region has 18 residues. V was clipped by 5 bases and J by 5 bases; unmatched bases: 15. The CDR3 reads CASSPAIAGGLELDTQYF. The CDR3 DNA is TGTGCCAGCAGCCCCGCAATAGCGGGGGGGCTCGAACTAGATACGCAGTATTTT.

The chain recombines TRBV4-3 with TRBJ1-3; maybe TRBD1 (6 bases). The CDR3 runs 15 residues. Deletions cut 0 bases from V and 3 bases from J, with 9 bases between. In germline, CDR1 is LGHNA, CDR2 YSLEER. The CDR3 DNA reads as TGCGCCAGCAGCCAAGATTCAGGGGTTGGAAACACCATATATTTT. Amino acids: CASSQDSGVGNTIYF.

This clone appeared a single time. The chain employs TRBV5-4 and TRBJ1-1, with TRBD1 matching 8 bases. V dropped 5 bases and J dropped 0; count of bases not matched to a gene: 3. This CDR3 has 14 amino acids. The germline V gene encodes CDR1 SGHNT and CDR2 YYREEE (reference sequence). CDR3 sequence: CASRNRGMNTEAFF. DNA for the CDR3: TGTGCCAGCAGAAACAGGGGGATGAACACTGAAGCTTTCTTT.